The 20 T cell receptor beta chains in this list originate from one sample, sequenced in a study of T cells in Graves' hyperthyroidism and ophthalmopathy. There were TCR beta CDR3 regions amplified from RNA transcripts. A set of HTBI primers served as the primers for a first-round RT-PCR of the TCR CDR3. TCRdb fed the multiplex PCR reads into MiXCR, producing one record per CDR3 protein. The sample consists of more than 300,000 distinct CDR3 sequences, approximately 18% of them appearing once. Sequenced material: blood. The receptors derive from a woman aged 25-40 years with Graves' hyperthyroidism that later progressed to Graves' ophthalmopathy.

The chain carries TRBV28 and TRBJ1-6; weak D call: TRBD1 (5 bases). Germline V gene lookup returns CDR1 MDHEN and CDR2 SYDVKM. V was cut by 6 bases and J by 7 bases, with 13 bases left in between. The CDR3 extends over 14 amino acids. This CDR3 is CASSLPGINSPLHF. CDR3 bases: TGTGCCAGCAGCCTACCAGGGATCAATTCACCCCTCCACTTT.

J is TRBJ1-2 and V is TRBV9; 7 nucleotides align to TRBD1. The CDR3 extends over 16 amino acids. CDR1 and CDR2 (germline): SGDLS, YYNGEE. Germline trimming cut 2 bases from V and 4 bases from J; bases unmatched to any gene: 11. This CDR3 reads CASSVDPTGTVYGYTF. CDR3 nucleotide sequence: TGTGCCAGCAGCGTCGACCCGACAGGGACGGTCTATGGCTACACCTTC.

This clonotype was seen many times. The rearrangement links TRBV10-3 to TRBJ2-7; a weak D match, TRBD2 (5 bases). Germline V CDR1 and CDR2: ENHRY, SYGVKD. V was clipped by 4 bases and J by 5 bases, with 12 bases between them. The CDR3 totals 13 residues. The CDR3 is CAISVEAVHEQYF. The CDR3 coding sequence is TGTGCCATCAGTGTGGAGGCCGTCCACGAGCAGTACTTC.

This clonotype was seen at least ten times. The chain links TRBV11-2 to TRBJ2-3; weak D call: TRBD1 (7 bases). The CDR3 sequence is 17 residues long. The V gene's germline CDR1 is SGHAT and CDR2 FQNNGV. Between the trimmed V and J ends, which lost 3 bases and 4 bases, there was a span of 20 bases. The CDR3 region is CASSFSPQGGGADTQYF. In DNA form, the CDR3 reads TGTGCCAGCAGCTTCTCCCCCCAAGGGGGCGGGGCAGATACGCAGTATTTT. Based on the CDR3 plus reference TRBV11-2 and TRBJ2-3, the full variable domain is EAGVAQSPRYKIIEKRQSVAFWCNPISGHATLYWYQQILGQGPKLLIQFQNNGVVDDSQLPKDRFSAERLKGVDSTLKIQPAKLEDSAVYLCASSFSPQGGGADTQYFGPGTRLTVL.

The table lists this clonotype with many counts. The chain joins TRBV28 to TRBJ2-7, with D possibly TRBD2 on 6 matching bases. CDR1 and CDR2 (germline): MDHEN, SYDVKM. V gave up 6 bases and J gave up 3 bases, with 18 bases separating them. The CDR3 totals 15 residues. This CDR3 reads CASSLTPGLRYEQYF. CDR3 sequence (DNA): TGTGCCAGCAGCCTCACCCCGGGACTTCGCTACGAGCAGTACTTC. Based on the CDR3 plus reference TRBV28 and TRBJ2-7, the full variable domain is DVKVTQSSRYLVKRTGEKVFLECVQDMDHENMFWYRQDPGLGLRLIYFSYDVKMKEKGDIPEGYSVSREKKERFSLILESASTNQTSMYLCASSLTPGLRYEQYFGPGTRLTVT.

This sequence joins TRBV11-2 and TRBJ2-1; TRBD2 agrees at 12 bases. This CDR3 has 16 amino acids. Looked up from germline, CDR1 is SGHAT and CDR2 is FQNNGV. Trimming took 5 bases from V and 3 from J; bases not matched to a gene: 5. CDR3 residues: CASSRLAGGRYNEQFF. The CDR3 nucleotides are TGTGCCAGCAGCCGTCTAGCGGGGGGGCGCTACAATGAGCAGTTCTTC. Full variable domain (outside the CDR3, taken from reference TRBV11-2 and TRBJ2-1): EAGVAQSPRYKIIEKRQSVAFWCNPISGHATLYWYQQILGQGPKLLIQFQNNGVVDDSQLPKDRFSAERLKGVDSTLKIQPAKLEDSAVYLCASSRLAGGRYNEQFFGPGTRLTVL.

This clonotype appeared many times. The chain carries TRBV3-1 and TRBJ1-4; D remains unclear. With 1 base removed from V and 5 bases from J, the gap between germline ends came to 8 bases. Per the germline V gene, CDR1 is LGHDT and CDR2 is YNNKEL (reference sequence). The length of the CDR3 is 14 residues. The CDR3 sequence is CASSQGRFNEKLFF. CDR3 in DNA: TGTGCCAGCAGCCAAGGGAGGTTCAATGAAAAACTGTTTTTT. The complete variable domain, with remaining parts taken from reference TRBV3-1 and TRBJ1-4, reads DTAVSQTPKYLVTQMGNDKSIKCEQNLGHDTMYWYKQDSKKFLKIMFSYNNKELIINETVPNRFSPKSPDKAHLNLHINSLELGDSAVYFCASSQGRFNEKLFFGSGTQLSVL.

This clonotype has at least ten counts. V is TRBV5-1 and J is TRBJ1-6, with 9 bases lining up with TRBD1. CDR1 is SGHRS and CDR2 is YFSETQ in the germline V gene. This CDR3 has 15 residues. The V gene end was trimmed by 5 bases and the J gene end by 7 bases; junction bases not matched to a gene: 7. CDR3 protein: CASRPQGARNSPLHF. Written as DNA, the CDR3 is TGCGCCAGCAGACCACAGGGGGCACGAAATTCACCCCTCCACTTT.

This clonotype came up many times. The chain recombines TRBV2 with TRBJ2-1; perhaps TRBD2 as D (6 bases). The CDR3 sequence is 13 residues long. Trimming left V 7 bases short and J 3 bases short, with 10 bases between. The germline V gene has CDR1 SNHLY and CDR2 FYNNEI. The CDR3 reads CASMGGDYNEQFF. The CDR3 DNA follows: TGTGCCAGCATGGGGGGAGACTACAATGAGCAGTTCTTC. The variable domain in full, with the rest retrieved from reference TRBV2 and TRBJ2-1, is EPEVTQTPSHQVTQMGQEVILRCVPISNHLYFYWYRQILGQKVEFLVSFYNNEISEKSEIFDDQFSVERPDGSNFTLKIRSTKLEDSAMYFCASMGGDYNEQFFGPGTRLTVL.

The rearrangement links TRBV11-1 to TRBJ2-1; the match to TRBD1 covers 9 bases. This CDR3 comprises 14 residues. Germline V gene sequence: CDR1 SGHAT, CDR2 FQDESV (reference sequence). Unmatched junction bases numbered 7, after V lost 5 bases and J lost 8 bases. The chain's CDR3 is CASSRQGGRDEQFF. CDR3 DNA: TGTGCCAGCAGCCGACAGGGGGGTAGGGATGAGCAGTTCTTC.

In its sample, this clonotype was seen many times. This chain links TRBV27 with TRBJ2-1; 15 bases map to TRBD2. In germline, CDR1 is MNHEY, CDR2 SMNVEV (reference sequence). The CDR3 contains 17 residues. Losses at the gene ends were 5 bases for V and 8 bases for J; bases not matched to a gene: 10. CDR3 bases: TGTGCCAGCAGTCCCCTGCCGGGACTAGCGGGAGGCGATGAGCAGTTCTTC. This translates into CASSPLPGLAGGDEQFF.

The chain couples TRBV24-1 to TRBJ2-1, with 13 positions matching TRBD2. The V gene end was trimmed by 1 base and the J gene end by 8 bases; junction bases not matched to a gene: 7. The germline gives CDR1 KGHDR, CDR2 SFDVKD. CDR3 length: 17 amino acids. The CDR3 reads CATSDFGLAGVNHEQFF. CDR3 in DNA: TGTGCCACCAGTGATTTCGGACTAGCGGGAGTTAACCATGAGCAGTTCTTC.

The chain uses TRBV27 and TRBJ1-1; tentative D call: TRBD1 (6 bases). Trimming pared 5 bases from V and 8 bases from J, leaving 24 bases between. Germline V gene lookup returns CDR1 MNHEY and CDR2 SMNVEV (reference sequence). The CDR3 runs to 16 residues. CDR3 DNA: TGTGCCAGCAGTCCCTTAGCGGGGGGGCTCGGCGGGGAAGCTTTCTTT. Residues: CASSPLAGGLGGEAFF.

This clonotype occurred many times. V gene TRBV28 combines with J gene TRBJ2-2, with D possibly being TRBD1 (5 bases). The CDR3 consists of 13 residues. From germline, CDR1 is MDHEN and CDR2 SYDVKM. Trimming removed 6 bases from V and 4 bases from J, with 9 bases in between. For the CDR3, the DNA is TGTGCCAGCAGAGGCAGGGTCACCGGGGAGCTGTTTTTT. Translated, it gives CASRGRVTGELFF.

This clonotype was counted between two and nine times. The gene calls are TRBV6-1 and TRBJ1-5, with TRBD1 as a possible D gene (6 bases). CDR1 and CDR2 from the germline V gene are MNHNS and SASEGT. V dropped 5 bases and J dropped 6 bases, with 14 bases sitting between them. The length of the CDR3 is 14 residues. CDR3 amino acids: CASSPQGFSQPQHF. Written as DNA, the CDR3 is TGTGCCAGCAGTCCCCAGGGGTTTAGTCAGCCCCAGCATTTT.

In its sample, this clonotype was seen many times. The chain links TRBV30 to TRBJ2-5; 9 bases align to TRBD2. Germline V CDR1 and CDR2: GTSNPN, SVGIG (reference sequence). V trimming: 3 bases; J trimming: 2 bases; junction bases outside the gene matches: 7. The CDR3 consists of 15 residues. The CDR3 nucleotides are TGTGCCTGGAGCCGAGGGACTAGCAGGCAAGAGACCCAGTACTTC. As protein: CAWSRGTSRQETQYF.

The chain is built from TRBV27 and TRBJ2-2, with 8 bases matching TRBD1. The CDR3 totals 19 residues. Germline V gene lookup returns CDR1 MNHEY and CDR2 SMNVEV (reference sequence). J gave up 4 bases and V 6 bases, and 19 bases lay outside the gene matches. The CDR3 spells CASSLLLTSGQGATGELFF. The CDR3 DNA follows: TGTGCCAGCAGCCTCCTTCTCACCTCTGGACAGGGAGCCACCGGGGAGCTGTTTTTT.

This clonotype occurred many times. V is TRBV3-1 and J is TRBJ2-7; no clear D. The CDR3 spans 12 residues. Germline-derived CDR1 and CDR2 are LGHDT and YNNKEL (reference sequence). The germline V and J ends were trimmed by 0 bases and 5 bases, with 5 bases remaining between them. The CDR3 bases are TGTGCCAGCAGCCAAGATCACAACGAGCAGTACTTC. Residues: CASSQDHNEQYF.

Ten or more counts support this clonotype. V usage is TRBV11-2 and J usage is TRBJ2-7; maybe TRBD1 (6 bases). Trimming left V 1 base short and J 3 bases short, with 10 bases between. Germline lookup yields CDR1 SGHAT and CDR2 FQNNGV. The CDR3 is made up of 14 amino acids. The CDR3 sequence: CASSLGDRYYEQYF. CDR3 nucleotide sequence: TGTGCCAGCAGCTTAGGAGACAGGTACTACGAGCAGTACTTC.

The chain employs TRBV5-4 and TRBJ1-1, with 8 nucleotides matching TRBD1. Trimming cost V 4 bases and J 2 bases; bases outside gene matches: 13. The germline CDR1 and CDR2 sequences are SGHNT and YYREEE (reference sequence). CDR3 size: 17 residues. The CDR3 sequence: CASSGDRGTEINTEAFF. CDR3 nucleotides: TGTGCCAGCAGCGGAGACAGGGGTACGGAAATTAACACTGAAGCTTTCTTT.